One sample yielded the 25 T cell receptor beta chains listed below, sequenced in a study of CD8 T cells in ankylosing spondylitis. TCRdb re-called the 5' RACE reads with MiXCR, one entry per CDR3 protein. The sample lists 300,000 to 350,000 distinct CDR3 sequences, around 21% occurring once. Specimen: blood, either unsorted or a sorted T cell fraction (not recorded which). These receptors originate from a female donor with ankylosing spondylitis or in good health (not recorded which).

The rearrangement joins TRBV10-3 to TRBJ2-5; D possibly matches TRBD1 or TRBD2 (5 bases each). The germline gives CDR1 ENHRY, CDR2 SYGVKD. With 1 base removed from V and 3 bases from J, the gap between germline ends came to 12 bases. The CDR3 spans 15 residues. CDR3 in amino acids: CAISEWGSVKETQYF. CDR3 sequence (DNA): TGTGCCATCAGTGAGTGGGGGTCGGTCAAAGAGACCCAGTACTTC.

The chain combines TRBV12-3 or TRBV12-4 with TRBJ2-2; D might be TRBD1 (5 bases). The CDR3 contains 15 residues. The germline V and J ends were trimmed by 6 bases and 2 bases, with 13 bases remaining between them. This chain's CDR3 is CASRSLTANTGELFF. CDR3 nucleotide sequence: TGTGCCAGCAGATCCCTGACAGCAAACACCGGGGAGCTGTTTTTT.

The chain is built from TRBV6-2 or TRBV6-3 and TRBJ2-5; D is unclear. Germline V gene sequence: CDR1 MNHEY, CDR2 SVGEGT. With 10 bases removed from V and 1 base from J, the gap between germline ends came to 7 bases. The CDR3 consists of 11 residues. For the CDR3, the DNA is TGTGCCACCTCCCCCCAAGAGACCCAGTACTTC. This gives the protein CATSPQETQYF.

The CDR3 DNA follows: TGTGCCAGCAGGGCTTCGGGACAGGTGAACTCTGGAAACACCATATATTTT. Protein sequence: CASRASGQVNSGNTIYF. V gene TRBV25-1 combines with J gene TRBJ1-3; 8 bases are a match to TRBD1. J gave up 0 bases and V 6 bases, and 10 bases lay outside the gene matches. This CDR3 has 17 residues. Germline V CDR1 and CDR2: MGHDK, SYGVNS.

This clonotype was recorded a few times. The V gene is TRBV27, the J gene TRBJ2-1; TRBD2 matches 7 bases. Germline CDR1 MNHEY, CDR2 SMNVEV (reference sequence). Trimming at V came to 0 bases and at J to 2 bases, leaving 4 bases not matched to a gene. The length of the CDR3 is 16 residues. CDR3 DNA sequence: TGTGCCAGCAGTTTATCGGTAGCGGGTCCCTACAATGAGCAGTTCTTC. Translated, it gives CASSLSVAGPYNEQFF.

The chain employs TRBV28 and TRBJ1-1; unclear D gene. The CDR3 length is 11 residues. Trimming removed 7 bases from V and 3 bases from J, with 6 bases in between. From germline, CDR1 is MDHEN and CDR2 SYDVKM. The CDR3 nucleotides read TGTGCCAGCAAGAGGCACACTGAAGCTTTCTTT. This sequence encodes CASKRHTEAFF.

This clonotype was found a few times. The CDR3 loop is CASSPIAIFFSYEQYF. The CDR3 DNA reads as TGTGCCAGCTCACCAATCGCAATATTTTTCTCCTACGAGCAGTACTTC. The V gene is TRBV18, the J gene TRBJ2-7; D is undetermined. V was pared by 2 bases and J by 0 bases, with 14 bases between. Germline V gene sequence: CDR1 KGHSH, CDR2 LQKENI. CDR3 length: 16 amino acids. The complete variable domain, with remaining parts taken from reference TRBV18 and TRBJ2-7, reads NAGVMQNPRHLVRRRGQEARLRCSPMKGHSHVYWYRQLPEEGLKFMVYLQKENIIDESGMPKERFSAEFPKEGPSILRIQQVVRGDSAAYFCASSPIAIFFSYEQYFGPGTRLTVT.

The chain carries TRBV29-1 and TRBJ2-7; 7 bases fit TRBD1. The CDR3 consists of 13 residues. V shed 7 bases and J 0 bases; nucleotides not matched to a gene: 6. Germline CDR1 SQVTM, CDR2 ANQGSEA. The CDR3 sequence is CSAGQRSSYEQYF. The CDR3 nucleotides read TGCAGCGCGGGACAGAGATCCTCCTACGAGCAGTACTTC.

The chain carries TRBV12-3 or TRBV12-4 and TRBJ2-1; the D gene could be TRBD1 or TRBD2 (5 bases each). The length of the CDR3 is 13 residues. Trimming shortened V by 5 bases and J by 7 bases, and 12 bases separated the two germline ends. The CDR3 loop reads CASSGDERNEQFF. CDR3 coding DNA: TGTGCCAGCAGTGGGGACGAAAGGAATGAGCAGTTCTTC.

The sample holds a few counts of this clonotype. The chain employs TRBV4-3 and TRBJ2-2; 12 nucleotides align to TRBD2. Germline V lookup: CDR1 LGHNA, CDR2 YSLEER. The J segment lost 5 bases and the V segment lost 4 bases, leaving 14 bases of the junction unmatched. The CDR3 has 19 residues. CDR3 residues: CASSRGLAGGFTATGELFF. The CDR3 region has the DNA TGCGCCAGCAGCCGCGGGCTAGCGGGAGGGTTCACCGCGACCGGGGAGCTGTTTTTT.

This clonotype has more than one count but fewer than ten. The genes are TRBV20-1 and TRBJ2-3, with D hard to call. The CDR3 runs to 14 residues. V gave up 6 bases and J gave up 2 bases, with 15 bases separating them. Per germline, CDR1 DFQATT and CDR2 SNEGSKA (reference sequence). Here the CDR3 reads CSAVNVFDTDTQYF. The CDR3 nucleotides are TGCAGTGCGGTTAACGTTTTCGACACAGATACGCAGTATTTT.

This clonotype was observed a handful of times. V is TRBV7-2 and J is TRBJ2-5; D remains unclear. The CDR3 has 12 residues. Germline CDR1 reads SGHTA; CDR2 reads FQGNSA. The V end was cut by 5 bases, the J end by 4 bases, with 8 bases between. The CDR3 DNA is TGTGCCAGCAGCCCGCAGAGAGAGACCCAGTACTTC. It is translated as CASSPQRETQYF. Together with reference TRBV7-2 and TRBJ2-5, the CDR3 gives the full variable domain: GAGVSQSPSNKVTEKGKDVELRCDPISGHTALYWYRQSLGQGLEFLIYFQGNSAPDKSGLPSDRFSAERTGGSVSTLTIQRTQQEDSAVYLCASSPQRETQYFGPGTRLLVL.

The rearrangement joins TRBV12-3 or TRBV12-4 to TRBJ2-7; maybe TRBD2 (5 bases). The CDR3 is 15 amino acids. V lost 6 bases and J 0 bases, leaving 15 bases between the germline ends. The chain's CDR3 is CASSRGWSSSYEQYF. The CDR3 DNA reads TGTGCCAGCAGCCGGGGTTGGTCCTCCTCCTACGAGCAGTACTTC.

This clonotype was seen a handful of times. The V call is TRBV24-1, the J call TRBJ2-1, with D perhaps matching TRBD1 (7 bases). Germline-derived CDR1 and CDR2 are KGHDR and SFDVKD. CDR3 length equals 14 residues. The V and J ends lost 3 bases and 8 bases respectively, with 13 bases between them. The CDR3 DNA sequence: TGTGCCACCAGTGATGGGAGCAGGGGGGATGAGCAGTTCTTC. Its protein product is CATSDGSRGDEQFF.

This clonotype was recorded a few times. This sequence joins TRBV2 and TRBJ2-1; the match to TRBD1 covers 10 bases. The CDR3 runs to 14 residues. CDR1 is SNHLY, CDR2 FYNNEI, per germline. The junction had 14 bases not matched to a gene; V was cut back by 6 bases and J by 15 bases. Written as DNA, the CDR3 is TGTGCCAGCAGCGATGGGGACAGGGGCGATACCCGGTTCTTC. Protein product: CASSDGDRGDTRFF. The full variable domain, in which reference TRBV2 and TRBJ2-1 provide the parts outside the CDR3, is EPEVTQTPSHQVTQMGQEVILRCVPISNHLYFYWYRQILGQKVEFLVSFYNNEISEKSEIFDDQFSVERPDGSNFTLKIRSTKLEDSAMYFCASSDGDRGDTRFFGPGTRLTVL.

This clonotype came up a few times. The J gene is TRBJ2-7, the V gene TRBV6-1; possibly TRBD1 or TRBD2 for D (5 bases each). V was cut by 3 bases and J by 3 bases, with 9 bases left in between. This CDR3 region has 13 residues. Germline V gene sequence: CDR1 MNHNS, CDR2 SASEGT. CDR3: CASSEWDGYEQYF. CDR3 DNA sequence: TGTGCCAGCAGTGAGTGGGACGGCTACGAGCAGTACTTC.

The rearrangement links TRBV11-2 to TRBJ2-5; 9 nucleotides line up with TRBD2. The V gene's germline CDR1 is SGHAT and CDR2 FQNNGV. This CDR3 is built from 19 residues. With 1 base clipped from V and 4 bases from J, the junction kept 16 bases outside the gene matches. CDR3 DNA sequence: TGTGCCAGCAGCTTAGGAGCGGGAGGTCGGCAGAGAAAGAGAGAGACCCAGTACTTC. Its protein product is CASSLGAGGRQRKRETQYF.

The rearrangement links TRBV12-3 or TRBV12-4 to TRBJ2-1; 11 bases are shared with TRBD2. The trim removed 5 bases at V and 6 bases at J, leaving 9 bases unmatched. CDR3 size: 16 residues. The CDR3 sequence: CASSPTRLAGGNEQFF. In nucleotides, the CDR3 is TGTGCCAGCAGTCCGACTAGGCTAGCGGGAGGCAATGAGCAGTTCTTC.

The gene calls are TRBV5-1 and TRBJ2-3, with D perhaps given as TRBD1 or TRBD2 (5 bases each). From germline, CDR1 is SGHRS and CDR2 YFSETQ. Between the trimmed V and J ends, which lost 7 bases and 5 bases, there was a span of 14 bases. The CDR3 consists of 13 residues. CDR3 nucleotide sequence: TGCGCCAGCGAACTTGGTGGGGGAGATACGCAGTATTTT. This translates into CASELGGGDTQYF.

The V gene is TRBV7-2, the J gene TRBJ2-2, with D unclear. Germline V lookup: CDR1 SGHTA, CDR2 FQGNSA. The CDR3 is 13 residues long. The germline V and J ends were trimmed by 2 bases and 6 bases, with 7 bases remaining between them. The CDR3 here is CASSLYGPGELFF. The DNA for the CDR3 is TGTGCCAGCAGCTTATACGGGCCCGGGGAGCTGTTTTTT.

This sequence joins TRBV7-2 and TRBJ2-3; 8 nucleotides agree with TRBD2. Unmatched junction bases numbered 14, after V lost 5 bases and J lost 4 bases. Per germline, CDR1 SGHTA and CDR2 FQGNSA. CDR3 length: 17 residues. The CDR3 here is CASSAGLVSPFSDTQYF. DNA for the CDR3: TGTGCCAGCAGCGCGGGACTAGTCAGCCCTTTCTCAGATACGCAGTATTTT.

The genes are TRBV6-2 or TRBV6-3 and TRBJ2-4, with 9 bases matching TRBD2. Germline CDR1 and CDR2: MNHEY and SVGEGT. The V gene end was trimmed by 2 bases and the J gene end by 2 bases; junction bases not matched to a gene: 4. The CDR3 sequence is 16 residues long. The CDR3 region is CASSYGGRATKNIQYF. CDR3 DNA: TGTGCCAGCAGTTACGGCGGGAGGGCCACCAAAAACATTCAGTACTTC.

This clonotype was observed a handful of times. The J gene is TRBJ2-7, the V gene TRBV20-1; 8 bases align to TRBD2. J gave up 7 bases and V 3 bases, and 14 bases lay outside the gene matches. The germline V gene encodes CDR1 DFQATT and CDR2 SNEGSKA (reference sequence). The CDR3 is made up of 15 amino acids. The chain's CDR3 is CSARDPEGGRSEQYF. The CDR3 DNA reads TGCAGTGCTAGGGACCCTGAGGGCGGGAGGAGTGAGCAGTACTTC.

A few counts support this clonotype. V is TRBV6-6 and J is TRBJ2-7; weak D call: TRBD1 (5 bases). V was shortened by 4 bases and J by 1 base, with 8 bases between the two germline ends. Germline V gene sequence: CDR1 MNHNY, CDR2 SVGAGI (reference sequence). The length of the CDR3 is 13 residues. The CDR3 nucleotides are TGTGCCAGCAGTTCACAGGTATCCTACGAGCAGTACTTC. This sequence encodes CASSSQVSYEQYF.

Written as DNA, the CDR3 is TGCGCCAGCAGCTTTGCGCCTTGGGGTGGGGCCAACGTCCTGACTTTC. This codes for CASSFAPWGGANVLTF. The rearrangement links TRBV5-1 to TRBJ2-6; D not certain. Germline V gene lookup returns CDR1 SGHRS and CDR2 YFSETQ. The V gene lost 2 bases and the J gene lost 3 bases, with 12 bases spanning the gap. The CDR3 is 16 residues long. Combining the CDR3 with reference TRBV5-1 and TRBJ2-6 gives the whole variable domain KAGVTQTPRYLIKTRGQQVTLSCSPISGHRSVSWYQQTPGQGLQFLFEYFSETQRNKGNFPGRFSGRQFSNSRSEMNVSTLELGDSALYLCASSFAPWGGANVLTFGAGSRLTVL.